This T cell receptor (beta chain) was retrieved from a study of blood T cell repertoires in COVID-19. At the level of the study: PBMCs, B-cell-depleted T cells, or T cells provided the cDNA or gDNA that made up the material.

In the authors' methods: Amplification of reference gene primers provided the estimated nucleated cell counts. Measured with immunoSEQ multiplex PCR; TCRdb has only the in-frame clones, and not every one. That table furnishes V, J and clone size, whereas the DNA furnished D and trimming. The table shows some 400,000 clones, with about 89% occurring only once. Per germline, CDR1 MDHEN and CDR2 SYDVKM. The V segment lost 10 bases and the J segment 4 bases; nucleotides outside the gene matches: 11. The CDR3 has 17 residues. The chain uses TRBV28 and TRBJ2-1; 15 bases map to TRBD2. This clonotype originated in a woman aged 25 to 39 with COVID-19, enrolled during active disease. Sequencing input: peripheral blood. The CDR3 protein is CAILTGLAGGLYNEQFF. The CDR3 DNA reads TGTGCCATCCTTACGGGACTAGCGGGAGGACTTTACAATGAGCAGTTCTTC. Together with reference TRBV28 and TRBJ2-1, the CDR3 gives the full variable domain: DVKVTQSSRYLVKRTGEKVFLECVQDMDHENMFWYRQDPGLGLRLIYFSYDVKMKEKGDIPEGYSVSREKKERFSLILESASTNQTSMYLCAILTGLAGGLYNEQFFGPGTRLTVL.